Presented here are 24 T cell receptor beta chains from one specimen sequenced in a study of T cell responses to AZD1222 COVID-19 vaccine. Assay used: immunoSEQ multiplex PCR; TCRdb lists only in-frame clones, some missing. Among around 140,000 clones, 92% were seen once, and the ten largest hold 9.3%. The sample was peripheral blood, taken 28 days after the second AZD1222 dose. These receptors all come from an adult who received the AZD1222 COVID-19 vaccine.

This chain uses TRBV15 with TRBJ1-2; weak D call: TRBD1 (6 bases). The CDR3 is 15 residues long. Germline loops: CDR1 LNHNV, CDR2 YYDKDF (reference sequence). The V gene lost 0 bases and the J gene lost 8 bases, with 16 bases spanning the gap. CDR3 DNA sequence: TGTGCCACCAGCAGAGATGGACGGGGGGCGCGGGGCTACACCTTC. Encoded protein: CATSRDGRGARGYTF.

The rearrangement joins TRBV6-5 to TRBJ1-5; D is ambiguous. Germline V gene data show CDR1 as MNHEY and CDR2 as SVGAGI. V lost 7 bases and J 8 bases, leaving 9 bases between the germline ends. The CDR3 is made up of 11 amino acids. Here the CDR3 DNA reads TGTGCCAGCACGGTCCCCAAGCCCCAGCATTTT. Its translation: CASTVPKPQHF.

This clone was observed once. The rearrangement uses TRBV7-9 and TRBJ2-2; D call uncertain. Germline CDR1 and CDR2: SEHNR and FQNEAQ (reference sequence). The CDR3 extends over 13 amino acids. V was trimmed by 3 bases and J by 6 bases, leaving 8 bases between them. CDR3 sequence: CASSFQDSGELFF. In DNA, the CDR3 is TGTGCCAGCAGCTTCCAGGATTCCGGGGAGCTGTTTTTT.

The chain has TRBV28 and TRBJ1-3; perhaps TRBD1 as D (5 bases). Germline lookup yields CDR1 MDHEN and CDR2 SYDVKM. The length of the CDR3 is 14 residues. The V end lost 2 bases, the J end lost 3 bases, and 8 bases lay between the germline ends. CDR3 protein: CASSLSGGGNTIYF. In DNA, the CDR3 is TGTGCCAGCAGTTTAAGTGGGGGTGGAAACACCATATATTTT.

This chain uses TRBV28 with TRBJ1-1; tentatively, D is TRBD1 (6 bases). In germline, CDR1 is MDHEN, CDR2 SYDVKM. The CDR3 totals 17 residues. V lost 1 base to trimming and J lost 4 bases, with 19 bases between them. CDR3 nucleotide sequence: TGTGCCAGCAGTTTATACGCCCACAGGGTCGGCGGCACTGAAGCTTTCTTT. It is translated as CASSLYAHRVGGTEAFF.

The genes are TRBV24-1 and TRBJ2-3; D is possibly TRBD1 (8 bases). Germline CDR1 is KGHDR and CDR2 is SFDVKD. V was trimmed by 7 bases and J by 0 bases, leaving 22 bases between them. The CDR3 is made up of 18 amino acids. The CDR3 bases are TGTGCCACCAGCCTCGGTGAGGGGGGGACAGGAAGCACAGATACGCAGTATTTT. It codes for CATSLGEGGTGSTDTQYF.

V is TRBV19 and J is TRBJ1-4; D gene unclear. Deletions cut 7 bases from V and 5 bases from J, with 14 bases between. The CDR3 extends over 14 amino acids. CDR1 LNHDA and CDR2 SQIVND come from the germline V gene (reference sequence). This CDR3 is CASKRAPLNEKLFF. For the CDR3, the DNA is TGTGCCAGTAAGCGGGCCCCACTAAATGAAAAACTGTTTTTT.

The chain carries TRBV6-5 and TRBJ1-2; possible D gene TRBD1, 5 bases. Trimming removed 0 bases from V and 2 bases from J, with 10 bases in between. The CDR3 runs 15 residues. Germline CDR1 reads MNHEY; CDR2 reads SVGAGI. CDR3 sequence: CASSYSGAGNYGYTF. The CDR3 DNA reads TGTGCCAGCAGTTACTCGGGCGCAGGGAACTATGGCTACACCTTC.

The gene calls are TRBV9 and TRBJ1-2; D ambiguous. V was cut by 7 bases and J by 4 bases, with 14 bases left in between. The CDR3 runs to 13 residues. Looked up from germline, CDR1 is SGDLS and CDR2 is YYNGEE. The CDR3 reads CASDREGSYGYTF. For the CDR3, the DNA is TGTGCCAGCGACCGCGAGGGATCCTATGGCTACACCTTC. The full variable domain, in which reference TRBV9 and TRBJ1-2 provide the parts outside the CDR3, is DSGVTQTPKHLITATGQRVTLRCSPRSGDLSVYWYQQSLDQGLQFLIQYYNGEERAKGNILERFSAQQFPDLHSELNLSSLELGDSALYFCASDREGSYGYTFGSGTRLTVV.

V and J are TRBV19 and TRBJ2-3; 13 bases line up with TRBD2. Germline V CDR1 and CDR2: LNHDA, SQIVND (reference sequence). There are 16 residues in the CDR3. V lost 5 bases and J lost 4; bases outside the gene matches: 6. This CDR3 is CASSPETSGRSDTQYF. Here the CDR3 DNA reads TGTGCCAGTAGTCCCGAGACTAGCGGGAGGTCAGATACGCAGTATTTT.

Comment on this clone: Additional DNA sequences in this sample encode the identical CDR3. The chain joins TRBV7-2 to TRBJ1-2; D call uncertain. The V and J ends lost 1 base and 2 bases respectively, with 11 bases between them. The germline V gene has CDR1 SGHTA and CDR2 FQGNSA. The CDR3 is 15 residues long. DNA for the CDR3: TGTGCCAGCAGCTTAGAATCAGGAGGGAACTATGGCTACACCTTC. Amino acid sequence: CASSLESGGNYGYTF.

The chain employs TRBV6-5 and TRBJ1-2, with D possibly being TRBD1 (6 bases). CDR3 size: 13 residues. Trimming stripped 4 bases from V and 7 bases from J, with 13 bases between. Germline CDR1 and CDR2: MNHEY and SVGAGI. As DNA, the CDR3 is TGTGCCAGCAGTTGGGACACAGCCGCTGGCTACACCTTC. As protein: CASSWDTAAGYTF.

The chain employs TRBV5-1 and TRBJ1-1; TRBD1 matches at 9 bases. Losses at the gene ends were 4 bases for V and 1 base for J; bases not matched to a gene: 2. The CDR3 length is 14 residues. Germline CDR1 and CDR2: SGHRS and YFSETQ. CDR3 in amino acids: CASSTQGANTEAFF. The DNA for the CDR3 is TGCGCCAGCAGCACACAGGGGGCGAACACTGAAGCTTTCTTT.

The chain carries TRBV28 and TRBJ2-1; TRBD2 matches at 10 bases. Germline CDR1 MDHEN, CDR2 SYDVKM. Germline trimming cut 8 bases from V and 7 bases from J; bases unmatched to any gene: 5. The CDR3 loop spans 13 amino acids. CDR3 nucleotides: TGTGCCAGCGAAAGCGGGGGGGCTAATGAGCAGTTCTTC. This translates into CASESGGANEQFF.

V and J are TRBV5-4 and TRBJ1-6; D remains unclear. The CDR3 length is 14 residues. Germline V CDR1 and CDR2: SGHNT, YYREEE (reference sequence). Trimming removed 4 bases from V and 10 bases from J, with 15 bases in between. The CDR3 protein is CASSRWTDFSPLHF. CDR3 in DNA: TGTGCCAGCAGCCGTTGGACGGATTTCTCACCCCTCCACTTT.

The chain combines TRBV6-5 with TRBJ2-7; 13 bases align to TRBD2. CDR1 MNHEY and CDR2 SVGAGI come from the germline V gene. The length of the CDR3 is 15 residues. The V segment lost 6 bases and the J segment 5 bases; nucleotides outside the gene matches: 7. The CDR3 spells CASRGGLAGPHEQYF. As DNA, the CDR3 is TGTGCCAGCAGGGGGGGACTAGCGGGACCCCACGAGCAGTACTTC.

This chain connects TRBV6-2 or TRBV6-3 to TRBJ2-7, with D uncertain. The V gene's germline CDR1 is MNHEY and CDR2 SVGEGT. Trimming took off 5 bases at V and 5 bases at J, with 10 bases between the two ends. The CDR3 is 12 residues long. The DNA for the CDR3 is TGTGCCAGCAGTCTCGACCGTCACGAGCAGTACGTC. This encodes CASSLDRHEQYV.

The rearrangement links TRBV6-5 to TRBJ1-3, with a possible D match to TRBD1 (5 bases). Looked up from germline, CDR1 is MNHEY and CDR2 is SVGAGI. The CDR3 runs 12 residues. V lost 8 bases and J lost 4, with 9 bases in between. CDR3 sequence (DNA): TGTGCCAGCGGTAGGGGCGGAAACACCATATATTTT. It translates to CASGRGGNTIYF.

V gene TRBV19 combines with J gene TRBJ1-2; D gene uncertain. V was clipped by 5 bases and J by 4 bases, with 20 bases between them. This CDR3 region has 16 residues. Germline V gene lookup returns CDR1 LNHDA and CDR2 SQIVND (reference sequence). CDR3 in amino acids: CASSDPVGGWIYGYTF. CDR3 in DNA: TGTGCCAGTAGTGACCCGGTGGGAGGGTGGATCTATGGCTACACCTTC.

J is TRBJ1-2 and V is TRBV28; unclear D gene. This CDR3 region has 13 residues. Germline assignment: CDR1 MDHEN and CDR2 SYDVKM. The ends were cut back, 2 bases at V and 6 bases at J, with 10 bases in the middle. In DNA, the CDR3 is TGTGCCAGCAGTTTAAGGGCCTGGAATGGCTACACCTTC. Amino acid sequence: CASSLRAWNGYTF.

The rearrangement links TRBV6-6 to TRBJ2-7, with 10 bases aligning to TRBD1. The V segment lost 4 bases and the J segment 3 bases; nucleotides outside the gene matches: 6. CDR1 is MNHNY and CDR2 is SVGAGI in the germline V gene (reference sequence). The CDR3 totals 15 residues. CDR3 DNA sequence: TGTGCCAGCAGTTTCGGGGACAGGGGCAACTACGAGCAGTACTTC. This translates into CASSFGDRGNYEQYF.

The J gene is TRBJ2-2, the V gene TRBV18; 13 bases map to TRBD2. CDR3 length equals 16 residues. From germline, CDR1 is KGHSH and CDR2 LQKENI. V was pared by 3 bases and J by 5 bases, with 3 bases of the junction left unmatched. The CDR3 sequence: CASSPRTSGRTGELFF. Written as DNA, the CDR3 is TGTGCCAGCTCACCTCGGACTAGCGGGAGAACCGGGGAGCTGTTTTTT.

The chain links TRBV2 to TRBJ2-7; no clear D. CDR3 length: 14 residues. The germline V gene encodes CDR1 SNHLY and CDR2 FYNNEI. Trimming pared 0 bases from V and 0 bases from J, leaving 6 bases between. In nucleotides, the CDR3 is TGTGCCAGCAGTGAAGCGACAATCTCCTACGAGCAGTACTTC. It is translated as CASSEATISYEQYF.

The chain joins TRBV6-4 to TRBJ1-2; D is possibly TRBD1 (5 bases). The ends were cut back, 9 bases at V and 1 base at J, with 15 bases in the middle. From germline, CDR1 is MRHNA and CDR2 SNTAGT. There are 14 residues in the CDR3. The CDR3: CARGRRYINYGYTF. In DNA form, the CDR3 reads TGTGCCAGGGGGCGCCGCTATATTAACTATGGCTACACCTTC.